The sequence of this T cell receptor (beta chain) was determined in a study of regulatory T cells in long-lasting Graves disease. Through Arm-PCR of CDR3 regions and iRepertoire HTBI primers, TCR beta libraries were built. TCRdb reprocessed the multiplex PCR reads with MiXCR, giving one entry per CDR3 protein. The repertoire has under 800,000 distinct CDR3 sequences, roughly 16% of them found once; the top ten carry roughly 18%. There are 14 residues in the CDR3. CDR1 is DFQATT and CDR2 is SNEGSKA in the germline V gene (reference sequence). Trimming took 6 bases from V and 6 from J, leaving 19 bases between them. Worth noting for this clonotype: Its antigen is not identified.

Study findings and constraints: Because few samples were included, accuracy may have been lower.

Time point given: newly diagnosed GD, antithyroid drugs for less than 3 months. Extracted RNA from PBMCs served as the source of the TCR library. These data also formed part of another study, on T cells in Graves' hyperthyroidism and ophthalmopathy. This second study says: Graves' hyperthyroidism qualified as stable when ophthalmopathy did not progress within 18 months.

Material: peripheral blood mononuclear cells (PBMCs), obtained at new diagnosis, from a patient treated with antithyroid drugs. The clonotype was recovered from a woman aged 25 to 39 with Graves disease. This rearrangement joins TRBV20-1 to TRBJ2-3; possible D gene TRBD2, 6 bases. The CDR3 sequence: CSAPPAGLSDTQYF. The CDR3 DNA is TGCAGTGCCCCCCCAGCGGGTCTTTCCGATACGCAGTATTTT.